These 14 T cell receptor beta chains originate from one sample sequenced in a study of T-cell reconstitution after alpha-beta-depleted transplantation in children. The library targeted TCRbeta and was prepared with unique molecular identifiers. TCRdb reanalysed the PCR reads using MiXCR and keeps one entry per CDR3 protein. This sample yields about 410,000 distinct CDR3 sequences, of which over 20% are seen a single time; approximately 3.8% belongs to the top ten. The specimen comprised PBMCs from the stem cell graft donor, sampled from the stem cell graft. The source is a human donor who donated a stem cell graft to a child with acute myeloid leukemia.

This clonotype was observed a handful of times. This chain joins TRBV6-6 and TRBJ1-2; TRBD1 agrees at 9 bases. V lost 8 bases, J lost 5 bases, and 0 bases stayed unmatched. The CDR3 is 11 residues long. CDR1 and CDR2 from the germline V gene are MNHNY and SVGAGI (reference sequence). CDR3 amino acids: CASGQGYGYTF. CDR3 nucleotide sequence: TGTGCCAGCGGACAGGGGTATGGCTACACCTTC.

The gene calls are TRBV7-7 and TRBJ2-5; the match to TRBD2 covers 11 bases. In germline, CDR1 is SSHAT, CDR2 FNYEAQ (reference sequence). The CDR3 length is 15 residues. The ends lost 5 bases at V and 1 base at J; junction bases unmatched: 3. The CDR3 coding sequence is TGTGCCAGCAGCCTGACTAGCGGGATCCAAGAGACCCAGTACTTC. This translates into CASSLTSGIQETQYF.

The gene calls are TRBV7-9 and TRBJ1-5, with D unresolved. Germline values: CDR1 SEHNR, CDR2 FQNEAQ (reference sequence). The CDR3 is made up of 16 amino acids. V was clipped by 1 base and J by 0 bases, with 10 bases between them. As DNA, the CDR3 is TGTGCCAGCAGCTTAGTGGCAGACTATAGCAATCAGCCCCAGCATTTT. Translated, it gives CASSLVADYSNQPQHF.

This clonotype appeared a few times. The chain is built from TRBV20-1 and TRBJ1-6, with D perhaps matching TRBD1 (5 bases). The CDR3 spans 15 residues. The V end was cut by 5 bases, the J end by 14 bases, with 25 bases between. CDR1 is DFQATT and CDR2 is SNEGSKA in the germline V gene (reference sequence). CDR3 sequence (DNA): TGCAGTGCTTCCTCCGGTGGAGGCTCCAAGGGGACCCTCCACTTT. It encodes CSASSGGGSKGTLHF.

The table lists this clonotype with many counts. The V call is TRBV20-1, the J call TRBJ2-1; 10 bases line up with TRBD2. This CDR3 is built from 15 residues. CDR1 and CDR2 (germline): DFQATT, SNEGSKA (reference sequence). V gave up 6 bases and J gave up 13 bases; unmatched junction bases: 18. CDR3 nucleotides: TGCAGTGCCCCCGGAGGGGGTAGCGGGAGGCCGGTTCAGTTCTTC. Its protein is CSAPGGGSGRPVQFF.

The chain combines TRBV5-1 with TRBJ1-4; 8 bases are a match to TRBD1. The junction had 20 bases not matched to a gene; V was cut back by 3 bases and J by 7 bases. The CDR3 is 19 amino acids. Germline loops: CDR1 SGHRS, CDR2 YFSETQ. DNA for the CDR3: TGCGCCAGCAGCTCCACCCGGACAGGGTTGCGTGAGGGGGCTGAAAAACTGTTTTTT. Residues: CASSSTRTGLREGAEKLFF.

There are a few counts of this clonotype. This chain uses TRBV28 with TRBJ2-3; unclear D gene. The CDR3 covers 15 residues. V was shortened by 8 bases and J by 4 bases, with 19 bases between the two germline ends. Germline assignment: CDR1 MDHEN and CDR2 SYDVKM. The CDR3 DNA sequence: TGTGCCAGCGCCCGAGAGAGGATTGTGGCAGATACGCAGTATTTT. Amino acid sequence: CASARERIVADTQYF. Supplemented by reference TRBV28 and TRBJ2-3, the full variable domain reads DVKVTQSSRYLVKRTGEKVFLECVQDMDHENMFWYRQDPGLGLRLIYFSYDVKMKEKGDIPEGYSVSREKKERFSLILESASTNQTSMYLCASARERIVADTQYFGPGTRLTVL.

A few counts support this clonotype. V and J are TRBV20-1 and TRBJ2-2; D remains unclear. The CDR3 loop spans 12 amino acids. V lost 1 base and J 3 bases, leaving 3 bases between the germline ends. Germline V gene sequence: CDR1 DFQATT, CDR2 SNEGSKA (reference sequence). The CDR3 sequence: CSARGHTGELFF. Written as DNA, the CDR3 is TGCAGTGCTAGAGGCCACACCGGGGAGCTGTTTTTT.

This clonotype was observed a few times. This rearrangement joins TRBV24-1 to TRBJ2-3; 8 nucleotides line up with TRBD2. The CDR3 sequence is 15 residues long. CDR1 is KGHDR, CDR2 SFDVKD, per germline. The trim removed 4 bases at V and 2 bases at J, leaving 4 bases unmatched. CDR3 DNA: TGTGCCACCAGTGAATCTAGCGGGCCCACAGATACGCAGTATTTT. Translating it yields CATSESSGPTDTQYF.

The chain links TRBV6-1 to TRBJ2-7; 12 positions match TRBD2. The CDR3 covers 13 residues. Germline CDR1 reads MNHNS; CDR2 reads SASEGT. The ends lost 3 bases at V and 10 bases at J; junction bases unmatched: 4. CDR3 sequence (DNA): TGTGCCAGCAGTGAGACTAGCGGGAGATTACAGTACTTC. Residues: CASSETSGRLQYF.

This clonotype appeared a single time. Since a much larger clone is just one base distant, this may be a read error. V and J are TRBV10-3 and TRBJ2-1; possibly TRBD2 for D (5 bases). Germline CDR1 reads ENHRY; CDR2 reads SYGVKD. The CDR3 is made up of 16 amino acids. CDR3 protein: CVISDPDFSSYNEQFF. DNA for the CDR3: TGTGTCATCAGTGACCCGGACTTTAGCTCCTACAATGAGCAGTTCTTC.

This clonotype was detected ten times or more. This chain links TRBV29-1 with TRBJ2-1, with TRBD1 identical over 7 bases. After removal of 7 bases from V and 10 bases from J, the junction contained 7 bases not matched to a gene. Germline CDR1 and CDR2: SQVTM and ANQGSEA. This CDR3 is 11 amino acids long. The CDR3 spells CSDLQGFEQFF. The CDR3 bases are TGCAGCGACCTACAGGGGTTCGAGCAGTTCTTC.

This clonotype showed up just a few times. The chain is built from TRBV10-3 and TRBJ2-3; the match to TRBD2 covers 10 bases. Germline V gene data show CDR1 as ENHRY and CDR2 as SYGVKD. CDR3 length equals 16 residues. J was trimmed by 3 bases and V by 3 bases; bases with no gene match: 6. As DNA, the CDR3 is TGTGCCATCAGTGACGGGCGACTAGCGGGTACAGATACGCAGTATTTT. Residues: CAISDGRLAGTDTQYF.

This clonotype has a handful of counts. The chain recombines TRBV20-1 with TRBJ2-5; 8 nucleotides agree with TRBD1. The J segment lost 4 bases and the V segment lost 3 bases, leaving 1 base of the junction unmatched. Germline V gene sequence: CDR1 DFQATT, CDR2 SNEGSKA (reference sequence). CDR3 length: 12 residues. CDR3 sequence: CSARTGVETQYF. The CDR3 nucleotides are TGCAGTGCTAGGACAGGGGTAGAGACCCAGTACTTC.